Listed below are T cell receptor beta chains from one sample, sequenced in a study of tumor-infiltrating lymphocytes in primary liver carcinoma. TCRdb analysed the multiplex PCR reads with MiXCR anew, one entry per CDR3 protein. The data show about 200,000 distinct CDR3 sequences, over 80% seen once. Sequences were obtained from tumor tissue from primary liver carcinoma. All receptors come from a man aged 35 to 55 with primary liver carcinoma and hepatitis B virus infection. Both conserved end residues are part of each CDR3. The D gene is left open where the match is weak. Size values are once, few and many counts, or a class for expanded clones, and some rows have none.

d_gene: -; v_gene: TRBV10-1; abundance: -; j_gene: TRBJ2-1; CDR3nt: TGCGCCAGCAGTGATTCGGCAGGACAATACAATGAGCAGTTCTTC; CDR3aa: CASSDSAGQYNEQFF
d_gene: -; v_gene: TRBV29-1; abundance: -; j_gene: TRBJ2-3; CDR3nt: TGCAGCGTTGAGGGCGGAGGCACAGATACGCAGTATTTT; CDR3aa: CSVEGGGTDTQYF
d_gene: -; v_gene: TRBV12-3/TRBV12-4; abundance: -; j_gene: TRBJ1-5; CDR3nt: TGTGCTAGCAGTTTAGTAGACAATCAGCCCCAGCATTTT; CDR3aa: CASSLVDNQPQHF
d_gene: -; v_gene: TRBV10-2; abundance: -; j_gene: TRBJ2-2; CDR3nt: TGCTCCAGCAGTGAGAAGGGGACAAGGGGGACCGGGGAGCTGTTTTTT; CDR3aa: CSSSEKGTRGTGELFF
d_gene: -; v_gene: TRBV6-1; abundance: -; j_gene: TRBJ2-6; CDR3nt: TGTGCCGGCAGTACAGTCTCTGGGGACAACGTCCTGACTTTC; CDR3aa: CAGSTVSGDNVLTF
d_gene: -; v_gene: TRBV28; abundance: -; j_gene: TRBJ1-2; CDR3nt: TGTGCCAGCAATGTCCGGGACGGCTATGGCTGCACCTTC; CDR3aa: CASNVRDGYGCTF
d_gene: -; v_gene: TRBV28; abundance: many; j_gene: TRBJ2-7; CDR3nt: TGTGCCAGCAGTAGCCTGAGAGGTGGGCTCTACGAGCAGTACTTC; CDR3aa: CASSSLRGGLYEQYF
d_gene: -; v_gene: TRBV4-3; abundance: -; j_gene: TRBJ2-6; CDR3nt: TGCGCCAGCAGCCAAGATGGGTCAGGGTGCGAGGCCAACGTCCTGACTTTC; CDR3aa: CASSQDGSGCEANVLTF
d_gene: -; v_gene: TRBV6-2/TRBV6-3; abundance: -; j_gene: TRBJ1-1; CDR3nt: TGTGCCACCAGAATGTCAGGGCTGAACACTGAAGCTTTCTTT; CDR3aa: CATRMSGLNTEAFF
d_gene: -; v_gene: TRBV11-3; abundance: -; j_gene: TRBJ1-4; CDR3nt: TGTGCTAGCAGTTTAGTGGCCGCCGTGAATGAAAAACCGTTTTTT; CDR3aa: CASSLVAAVNEKPFF
d_gene: -; v_gene: TRBV12-3/TRBV12-4; abundance: many; j_gene: TRBJ2-2; CDR3nt: TGTGCCAGCAGTTGGGGGAGGCACGCCGGGGAGCTGTTTTTT; CDR3aa: CASSWGRHAGELFF
d_gene: -; v_gene: TRBV29-1; abundance: -; j_gene: TRBJ2-3; CDR3nt: TGCAGCGGCGAGGGGGGAGCTCGCACAGATACGCTGTATTTT; CDR3aa: CSGEGGARTDTLYF
d_gene: TRBD2; v_gene: TRBV29-1; abundance: few; j_gene: TRBJ2-3; CDR3nt: TGCAACGTGGGGGCCAGCGGGAGAACAGATACGCAGTATTTT; CDR3aa: CNVGASGRTDTQYF
d_gene: TRBD1; v_gene: TRBV29-1; abundance: -; j_gene: TRBJ2-7; CDR3nt: TGCAGCATTGAAGAAATGACAGGGCCCGCTGGACGACAGTACTTC; CDR3aa: CSIEEMTGPAGRQYF
d_gene: TRBD2; v_gene: TRBV11-2; abundance: -; j_gene: TRBJ2-7; CDR3nt: TGTGCCAGTAGCTTGAGGGAGGGGAGGACTAACGGGCTCAGCCCCTACGAGCAGTACTTC; CDR3aa: CASSLREGRTNGLSPYEQYF
d_gene: -; v_gene: TRBV14; abundance: -; j_gene: TRBJ1-1; CDR3nt: TGTGCCAGCAACCCGGTAGCAGGAGCCTCAAATACTGAAGCTTCCTTT; CDR3aa: CASNPVAGASNTEASF
d_gene: -; v_gene: TRBV6-1; abundance: -; j_gene: TRBJ2-7; CDR3nt: TGTGCCAGCACCCGGGCAGGTTCCTACGAACAGTACTTC; CDR3aa: CASTRAGSYEQYF
d_gene: -; v_gene: TRBV29-1; abundance: -; j_gene: TRBJ2-3; CDR3nt: TGCAGCGTTGAGGGCGGGGCCGGCACCACAAATACGCATTATTTT; CDR3aa: CSVEGGAGTTNTHYF
d_gene: -; v_gene: TRBV11-2; abundance: few; j_gene: TRBJ2-7; CDR3nt: TGTGCCAGCAACTTAGTGGCCAGGGAGTTTTACGAGCAGTACTTC; CDR3aa: CASNLVAREFYEQYF
d_gene: -; v_gene: TRBV5-5; abundance: medium-sized; j_gene: TRBJ2-5; CDR3nt: TGTGCCAGCAGCTTGGAATCAGGCCCTAGGGAGACCCAGTACTTC; CDR3aa: CASSLESGPRETQYF
d_gene: -; v_gene: TRBV6-6; abundance: -; j_gene: TRBJ2-7; CDR3nt: TGTGCCAGCAGTATTGGGCCTTACGAGCAGTACTTC; CDR3aa: CASSIGPYEQYF
d_gene: -; v_gene: TRBV6-6; abundance: once; j_gene: TRBJ2-7; CDR3nt: TGTGCCAGCACCCCAGGAGTCTCCTACGAACAGTACTTC; CDR3aa: CASTPGVSYEQYF
d_gene: TRBD2; v_gene: TRBV11-1; abundance: -; j_gene: TRBJ2-4; CDR3nt: TGTCCTTACAGCTTTCCCGGGACTAGCGGGACCAAAAACATTCAGTACTTC; CDR3aa: CPYSFPGTSGTKNIQYF
d_gene: TRBD1; v_gene: TRBV7-9; abundance: -; j_gene: TRBJ1-2; CDR3nt: TGTGCCAGTAGATGGGACAGGGTGTTTCATGACTACACCTTC; CDR3aa: CASRWDRVFHDYTF
d_gene: -; v_gene: TRBV4-3; abundance: -; j_gene: TRBJ2-1; CDR3nt: TGCGCCAGCAGCCAAGGGACCAATTTCGAGCAGCAGTTCTTC; CDR3aa: CASSQGTNFEQQFF
d_gene: -; v_gene: TRBV5-6; abundance: -; j_gene: TRBJ2-5; CDR3nt: TGTGCCAGCAGCTCGACGACGGATCTAGAGAGCCAGTATTTC; CDR3aa: CASSSTTDLESQYF
d_gene: -; v_gene: TRBV12-3/TRBV12-4; abundance: once; j_gene: TRBJ2-1; CDR3nt: TGTGCCAGCAATTCGAGACTACCGGGAAGGGGTCAGCAGTTCTTC; CDR3aa: CASNSRLPGRGQQFF
d_gene: TRBD1; v_gene: TRBV6-2/TRBV6-3; abundance: -; j_gene: TRBJ2-2; CDR3nt: TGTGCCAGCAGTTATTGCTACCTCGGGACAGGATCGGCCGGGGAGCTGTTTTTT; CDR3aa: CASSYCYLGTGSAGELFF
d_gene: TRBD2; v_gene: TRBV11-2; abundance: -; j_gene: TRBJ2-7; CDR3nt: TGTGCCAGCAGCTCGAGGGAGGGGAGGACCAGCGGGCTCAGCTCCTACGGGCAGTACTTC; CDR3aa: CASSSREGRTSGLSSYGQYF
d_gene: TRBD1; v_gene: TRBV12-3/TRBV12-4; abundance: -; j_gene: TRBJ1-1; CDR3nt: TGTGCCGGCAGTTTAGCGCTAGGAGGGACAGGGCCGTCCACTGAAGCTTTCTTT; CDR3aa: CAGSLALGGTGPSTEAFF
d_gene: -; v_gene: TRBV12-3/TRBV12-4; abundance: -; j_gene: TRBJ2-1; CDR3nt: TGTGCCAGCAGCCGCACGGGTTACAATGAGCAGTTATTC; CDR3aa: CASSRTGYNEQLF
d_gene: -; v_gene: TRBV6-5; abundance: -; j_gene: TRBJ2-7; CDR3nt: TGTGCGAGCAGTGCCGAGACAGGACGCTACGAGCAGTACTTC; CDR3aa: CASSAETGRYEQYF
d_gene: TRBD1; v_gene: TRBV11-1; abundance: few; j_gene: TRBJ2-7; CDR3nt: TGTGCTAGCAGGGGGAAGCGATCCTACGACGAGTACTTC; CDR3aa: CASRGKRSYDEYF
d_gene: -; v_gene: TRBV2; abundance: -; j_gene: TRBJ1-1; CDR3nt: TGTGCCAGCAGTGACCTGGGCACTGAAGCTTTCTTT; CDR3aa: CASSDLGTEAFF
d_gene: TRBD2; v_gene: TRBV4-1; abundance: -; j_gene: TRBJ2-1; CDR3nt: TGCGCCAGCAGCCAAGACCGAGAAGGGAGGGCCAGAGTTCGCAATAAGCAGTTCTTC; CDR3aa: CASSQDREGRARVRNKQFF
d_gene: -; v_gene: TRBV6-1; abundance: -; j_gene: TRBJ1-1; CDR3nt: TGTGCCAGCAGTGAAGATGAAGGGCAAGGGGCTAACACTGAACCTTTCTTT; CDR3aa: CASSEDEGQGANTEPFF
d_gene: -; v_gene: TRBV20-1; abundance: -; j_gene: TRBJ1-2; CDR3nt: TGCAGTGCTAGAGGGGGTAAAGACATATATGGCTACACCTTC; CDR3aa: CSARGGKDIYGYTF
d_gene: -; v_gene: TRBV4-3; abundance: -; j_gene: TRBJ1-2; CDR3nt: TGCACCAGTAGCCAGGCAAGGGCAGGGAGGAACTATGGCTACACCTTC; CDR3aa: CTSSQARAGRNYGYTF
d_gene: TRBD2; v_gene: TRBV11-1; abundance: -; j_gene: TRBJ2-4; CDR3nt: TGTCCCAGCATCCTTCCCGGGACTAGAGGGACCAAAAACATTCAGTACTTC; CDR3aa: CPSILPGTRGTKNIQYF
d_gene: -; v_gene: TRBV6-1; abundance: few; j_gene: TRBJ1-5; CDR3nt: TGTCCCAGCAGTGAAGCGAAGTGCCAGCCCCAGCATTTT; CDR3aa: CPSSEAKCQPQHF
d_gene: -; v_gene: TRBV29-1; abundance: -; j_gene: TRBJ2-2; CDR3nt: TGCAGCGTTGGTTTAGGGTGGGGGATGACCGGGAAGCTATTTTTT; CDR3aa: CSVGLGWGMTGKLFF
d_gene: -; v_gene: TRBV11-2; abundance: -; j_gene: TRBJ2-1; CDR3nt: TGTGTCAGCAGCTTAGATCCTAGGAATGAGCAGTTCTTC; CDR3aa: CVSSLDPRNEQFF
d_gene: -; v_gene: TRBV29-1; abundance: -; j_gene: TRBJ1-1; CDR3nt: TGCGGCGTTGCCCATGTTTGGGCAATGAACACTGAAGCTTTCTTT; CDR3aa: CGVAHVWAMNTEAFF
d_gene: TRBD1; v_gene: TRBV7-8; abundance: many; j_gene: TRBJ2-2; CDR3nt: TGTGCCAGCATTCGACCCCGACAGGGAACGGTAGGATTCACCGGGGAGCTGTTTTTT; CDR3aa: CASIRPRQGTVGFTGELFF
d_gene: TRBD2; v_gene: TRBV10-1; abundance: -; j_gene: TRBJ2-1; CDR3nt: TGCTCCAACTCCCAGGGACTAGCGGATGACAATGAGCAATTCTTC; CDR3aa: CSNSQGLADDNEQFF
d_gene: -; v_gene: TRBV5-1; abundance: -; j_gene: TRBJ1-5; CDR3nt: TGCGCCAGCAGCTTGGGGGGGACTACCAGTCAGCCCCAGCATTTT; CDR3aa: CASSLGGTTSQPQHF
d_gene: TRBD2; v_gene: TRBV11-1; abundance: -; j_gene: TRBJ2-1; CDR3nt: TGTACTAGCAGCTTATACCGTTCCGCGGGAGGGTCCTACAATGAGCAGTTCTTC; CDR3aa: CTSSLYRSAGGSYNEQFF
d_gene: -; v_gene: TRBV12-3/TRBV12-4; abundance: -; j_gene: TRBJ1-1; CDR3nt: TGCGCCATCAGTCCCTTCTGGACTGAAGCTTTCTTT; CDR3aa: CAISPFWTEAFF
d_gene: -; v_gene: TRBV12-3/TRBV12-4; abundance: once; j_gene: TRBJ1-5; CDR3nt: TGTACCAGTAGTCCACTTGGGCAGCCCCAGCATTTT; CDR3aa: CTSSPLGQPQHF
d_gene: TRBD2; v_gene: TRBV29-1; abundance: -; j_gene: TRBJ2-1; CDR3nt: TGCAGGGTTCGGGACTATGCAAAGAATGAGCAGTTATTC; CDR3aa: CRVRDYAKNEQLF
d_gene: TRBD1; v_gene: TRBV12-3/TRBV12-4; abundance: -; j_gene: TRBJ1-2; CDR3nt: TGTGTCATCAGTTTACGGGGGACAGGCGGCTACACCTTC; CDR3aa: CVISLRGTGGYTF
d_gene: -; v_gene: TRBV29-1; abundance: -; j_gene: TRBJ1-1; CDR3nt: TGCAGCACCGTTGTTGTAAGGGGCTTAAACACTGAAGCTTTCTTT; CDR3aa: CSTVVVRGLNTEAFF
d_gene: -; v_gene: TRBV7-9; abundance: -; j_gene: TRBJ2-1; CDR3nt: TGTGCCAGCAGCGACAGTTTATCCGAAAACAATGATCAGTCCTTC; CDR3aa: CASSDSLSENNDQSF
d_gene: TRBD2; v_gene: TRBV6-1; abundance: -; j_gene: TRBJ2-1; CDR3nt: TGTGTCAACACCCTAAGCGGGGGAGCCTACAATGAGCAGTTCTTC; CDR3aa: CVNTLSGGAYNEQFF
d_gene: TRBD2; v_gene: TRBV11-3; abundance: -; j_gene: TRBJ2-1; CDR3nt: TGTGCCAGCAGCCTGATAGGCGGGAGACCCTACACTGAGCAGTTCTTC; CDR3aa: CASSLIGGRPYTEQFF
d_gene: TRBD1; v_gene: TRBV4-3; abundance: many; j_gene: TRBJ2-2; CDR3nt: TGCGCCAGCAGCCCAGGGGGCGCGAGCACCGGGGAGCTGTTTTTT; CDR3aa: CASSPGGASTGELFF
d_gene: -; v_gene: TRBV6-1; abundance: -; j_gene: TRBJ2-1; CDR3nt: TGTGCCAGCAGTGCCCAACTGACGTACAATGAGCAGTTCTTC; CDR3aa: CASSAQLTYNEQFF